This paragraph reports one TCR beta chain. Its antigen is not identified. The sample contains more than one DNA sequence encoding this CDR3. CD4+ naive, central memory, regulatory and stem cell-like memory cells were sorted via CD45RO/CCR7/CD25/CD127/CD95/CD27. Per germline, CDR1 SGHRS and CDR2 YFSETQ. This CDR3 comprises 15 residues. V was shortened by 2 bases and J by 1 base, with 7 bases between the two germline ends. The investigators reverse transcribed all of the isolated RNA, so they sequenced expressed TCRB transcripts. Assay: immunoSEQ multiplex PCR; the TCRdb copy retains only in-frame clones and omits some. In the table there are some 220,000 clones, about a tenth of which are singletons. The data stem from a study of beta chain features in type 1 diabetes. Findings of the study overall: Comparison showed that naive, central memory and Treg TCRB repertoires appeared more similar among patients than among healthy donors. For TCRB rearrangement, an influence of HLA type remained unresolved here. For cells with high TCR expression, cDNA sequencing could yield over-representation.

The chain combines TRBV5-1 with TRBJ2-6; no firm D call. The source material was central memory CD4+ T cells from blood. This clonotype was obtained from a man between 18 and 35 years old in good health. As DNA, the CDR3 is TGCGCCAGCAGCTTTCGCCCGTCTGGGGCCAACGTCCTGACTTTC. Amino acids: CASSFRPSGANVLTF.